These T cell receptor beta chains were read from a single sample in a study of CD8+ T cells in alopecia areata. Sequenced by immunoSEQ multiplex PCR; TCRdb stores in-frame clones only, minus some. The sample consists of 180,000 or so clones, roughly 50% of them appearing once. Specimen: CD4+ T cells sorted from blood, collected at approximately week 56, from a patient treated with tofacitinib. Source of these receptors: a human donor with alopecia areata. CDR3s include the opening cysteine and the closing phenylalanine or tryptophan. A D gene is named only where the DNA matches it firmly. Clone size is not always given. Where it is, it says once, few, many or a class for expanded clones.

J,size,V,length,D,CDR3,DNA
TRBJ1-1,.,TRBV29-1,13,TRBD1,CSVSRQGDTEAFF,TGCAGCGTTTCTAGACAGGGGGACACTGAAGCTTTCTTT
TRBJ1-2,.,TRBV23-1,15,.,CASSQSRPGSGGYTF,TGCGCCAGCAGTCAATCACGTCCAGGATCCGGGGGCTACACCTTC
TRBJ2-2,few,TRBV2,11,.,CASSLLRELFF,TGTGCCAGCAGTCTCCTTAGGGAGCTGTTTTTT
TRBJ2-3,.,TRBV7-2,13,.,CASSLDQRAPQYF,TGTGCCAGCAGCTTAGACCAGAGGGCTCCGCAGTATTTT
TRBJ1-1,.,TRBV6-6,13,TRBD1,CASSLRQGYEAFF,TGTGCCAGCAGTTTACGACAGGGTTATGAAGCTTTCTTT
TRBJ1-2,once,TRBV6-6,14,.,CASSYSRHNYGYTF,TGTGCCAGCAGTTACTCGCGGCATAACTATGGCTACACCTTC
TRBJ1-6,.,TRBV4-1,15,.,CASSPEGGVGSPLHF,TGCGCCAGCAGCCCCGAGGGCGGGGTAGGTTCACCCCTCCACTTT
TRBJ2-7,.,TRBV15,18,TRBD2,CATSRVAGGNQSSYEQYF,TGTGCCACCAGCAGAGTTGCGGGGGGCAACCAAAGCTCCTACGAGCAGTACTTC
TRBJ1-1,.,TRBV5-1,15,.,CASSLDPYSNTEAFF,TGCGCCAGCAGCTTGGACCCCTACTCAAACACTGAAGCTTTCTTT
TRBJ2-5,.,TRBV7-2,16,TRBD2,CASSSSTSGGGETQYF,TGTGCCAGCAGCTCCTCGACTAGCGGGGGGGGTGAGACCCAGTACTTC
TRBJ2-6,.,TRBV4-2,17,TRBD1,CASSQDRATSGANVLTF,TGTGCCAGCAGCCAGGACAGGGCAACGTCTGGGGCCAACGTCCTGACTTTC
TRBJ1-6,.,TRBV2,15,TRBD1,CASSMLGQGNSPLHF,TGTGCCAGCAGTATGTTAGGACAGGGTAATTCACCCCTCCACTTT
TRBJ2-4,.,TRBV4-1,14,TRBD1,CASSRAGGPGIQYF,TGCGCCAGCAGCCGGGCAGGGGGTCCTGGCATTCAGTACTTC
TRBJ1-2,few,TRBV29-1,14,.,CSTYPGEATYGYTF,TGCAGCACCTACCCCGGGGAGGCCACCTATGGCTACACCTTC
TRBJ2-3,.,TRBV29-1,12,.,CSVVEVGDTQYF,TGCAGCGTTGTTGAGGTCGGGGATACGCAGTATTTT
TRBJ2-7,.,TRBV5-1,13,TRBD1,CASSSGQGYEQYF,TGCGCCAGCAGCTCGGGACAGGGCTACGAGCAGTACTTC
TRBJ2-3,.,TRBV29-1,14,.,CSVGSSGLTDTQYF,TGCAGCGTTGGTTCGAGCGGCCTCACAGATACGCAGTATTTT
TRBJ2-7,once,TRBV30,16,TRBD1,CAWSAQRDRETYEQYF,TGTGCCTGGAGTGCCCAGCGGGACAGGGAAACCTACGAGCAGTACTTC
TRBJ2-7,.,TRBV5-4,13,.,CASSLVGIGEQYF,TGTGCCAGCAGCTTGGTTGGGATAGGCGAGCAGTACTTC
TRBJ2-2,.,TRBV29-1,14,TRBD2,CSVRRGGNTGELFF,TGCAGCGTCCGCCGGGGGGGGAACACCGGGGAGCTGTTTTTT
TRBJ1-2,.,TRBV29-1,16,TRBD1,CSVDKGRGKGHYGYTF,TGCAGCGTTGATAAGGGCAGGGGGAAAGGTCACTATGGCTACACCTTC
TRBJ2-3,many,TRBV5-1,15,TRBD1,CASSLTGAPTDTQYF,TGCGCCAGCAGCTTGACAGGGGCACCAACAGATACGCAGTATTTT
TRBJ2-4,.,TRBV29-1,15,TRBD2,CSVSTSGERKNIQYF,TGCAGCGTCTCGACTAGCGGGGAGAGAAAAAACATTCAGTACTTC
TRBJ1-1,.,TRBV10-3,11,.,CAIGRNTEAFF,TGTGCCATCGGTCGGAACACTGAAGCTTTCTTT
TRBJ2-7,.,TRBV6-5,14,.,CASKAGASSYEQYF,TGTGCCAGCAAAGCAGGGGCCAGCTCCTACGAGCAGTACTTC
TRBJ2-7,.,TRBV30,12,TRBD1,CAWSETGGEQYF,TGTGCCTGGAGTGAAACAGGGGGCGAGCAGTACTTC
TRBJ1-1,few,TRBV30,16,.,CAWSVKWTEMNTEAFF,TGTGCCTGGAGTGTTAAATGGACAGAGATGAACACTGAAGCTTTCTTT
TRBJ2-5,.,TRBV7-9,14,TRBD1,CASSLTGTQETQYF,TGTGCCAGCAGCTTGACAGGGACCCAAGAGACCCAGTACTTC
TRBJ1-6,.,TRBV6-6,16,.,CASSSAPGTYNSPLHF,TGTGCCAGCAGTTCCGCTCCCGGGACCTATAATTCACCCCTCCACTTT
TRBJ1-2,.,TRBV29-1,11,.,CGSRESYGYTF,TGCGGGTCGAGGGAGTCATATGGCTACACCTTC
TRBJ2-7,few,TRBV30,12,.,CAWSVSSNEQYF,TGTGCCTGGAGTGTAAGTTCCAACGAGCAGTACTTC
TRBJ2-7,.,TRBV19,13,.,CASSIRRGYEQYF,TGTGCCAGTAGTATTCGGAGAGGCTACGAGCAGTACTTC
TRBJ2-1,.,TRBV9,15,TRBD1,CASSVGQGVFNEQFF,TGTGCCAGCAGCGTAGGACAGGGGGTTTTCAATGAGCAGTTCTTC
TRBJ1-2,.,TRBV6-5,13,.,CAGGTFSNYGYTF,TGCGCGGGCGGGACATTTTCTAACTATGGCTACACCTTC
TRBJ2-7,.,TRBV6-6,11,.,CASEHSHEQYF,TGTGCCAGCGAACACAGCCACGAGCAGTACTTC
TRBJ1-4,.,TRBV4-2,17,TRBD1,CASSPRDRDQSGEKLFF,TGTGCCAGCAGCCCCCGGGACAGGGACCAATCAGGTGAAAAACTGTTTTTT
TRBJ2-7,.,TRBV6-5,14,TRBD1,CASRMDRGLYEQYF,TGTGCCAGCAGGATGGACAGGGGGCTCTACGAGCAGTACTTC
TRBJ2-7,.,TRBV30,13,.,CARRDLGDYEQYF,TGTGCCCGGAGGGACCTTGGCGACTACGAGCAGTACTTC
TRBJ2-3,.,TRBV7-2,16,.,CASSPGTQGVSDTQYF,TGTGCCAGCAGCCCTGGGACTCAAGGTGTATCAGATACGCAGTATTTT
TRBJ2-3,.,TRBV30,15,.,CAWSVGQGGQDTQYF,TGTGCCTGGAGTGTCGGCCAGGGGGGTCAAGATACGCAGTATTTT
TRBJ2-6,once,TRBV25-1,18,TRBD1,CASRPGDRVYSGANVLTF,TGTGCCAGCAGACCCGGGGACAGGGTTTACTCTGGGGCCAACGTCCTGACTTTC
TRBJ1-1,.,TRBV30,15,.,CAWSQGTRLNTEAFF,TGTGCCTGGAGTCAGGGGACAAGGCTGAACACTGAAGCTTTCTTT
TRBJ1-5,.,TRBV30,16,TRBD1,CAWSISRQGRNQPQHF,TGTGCCTGGAGTATATCCAGACAGGGCCGCAATCAGCCCCAGCATTTT
TRBJ1-1,few,TRBV30,14,.,CAWSVRVKNTEAFF,TGTGCCTGGAGTGTACGTGTGAAGAACACTGAAGCTTTCTTT
TRBJ2-7,.,TRBV6-6,15,.,CASSPRRQPPYEQYF,TGTGCCAGCAGCCCCCGGCGGCAACCCCCCTACGAGCAGTACTTC
TRBJ1-5,few,TRBV7-2,13,.,CASSFVGGQPQHF,TGTGCCAGCAGCTTTGTGGGGGGTCAGCCCCAGCATTTT
TRBJ2-4,.,TRBV5-6,14,TRBD2,CASSWTSSVNIQYF,TGTGCCAGCAGCTGGACTAGCAGCGTAAACATTCAGTACTTC
TRBJ2-3,.,TRBV5-1,14,.,CASSIDTGTDTQYF,TGCGCCAGCAGCATCGACACAGGCACAGATACGCAGTATTTT
TRBJ2-5,.,TRBV7-3,15,.,CASSKTGPQGETQYF,TGTGCCAGCAGTAAAACAGGACCTCAGGGGGAGACCCAGTACTTC